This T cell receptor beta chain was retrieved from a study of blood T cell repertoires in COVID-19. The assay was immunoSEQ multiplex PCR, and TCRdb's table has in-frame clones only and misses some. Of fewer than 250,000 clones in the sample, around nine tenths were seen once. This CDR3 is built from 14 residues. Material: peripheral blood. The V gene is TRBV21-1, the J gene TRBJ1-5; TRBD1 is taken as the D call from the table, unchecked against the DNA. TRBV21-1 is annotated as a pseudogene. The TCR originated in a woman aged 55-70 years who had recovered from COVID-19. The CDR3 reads CASQWTGGDQPQHF. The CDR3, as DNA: TGTGCCAGCCAATGGACAGGGGGGGATCAGCCCCAGCATTTT.